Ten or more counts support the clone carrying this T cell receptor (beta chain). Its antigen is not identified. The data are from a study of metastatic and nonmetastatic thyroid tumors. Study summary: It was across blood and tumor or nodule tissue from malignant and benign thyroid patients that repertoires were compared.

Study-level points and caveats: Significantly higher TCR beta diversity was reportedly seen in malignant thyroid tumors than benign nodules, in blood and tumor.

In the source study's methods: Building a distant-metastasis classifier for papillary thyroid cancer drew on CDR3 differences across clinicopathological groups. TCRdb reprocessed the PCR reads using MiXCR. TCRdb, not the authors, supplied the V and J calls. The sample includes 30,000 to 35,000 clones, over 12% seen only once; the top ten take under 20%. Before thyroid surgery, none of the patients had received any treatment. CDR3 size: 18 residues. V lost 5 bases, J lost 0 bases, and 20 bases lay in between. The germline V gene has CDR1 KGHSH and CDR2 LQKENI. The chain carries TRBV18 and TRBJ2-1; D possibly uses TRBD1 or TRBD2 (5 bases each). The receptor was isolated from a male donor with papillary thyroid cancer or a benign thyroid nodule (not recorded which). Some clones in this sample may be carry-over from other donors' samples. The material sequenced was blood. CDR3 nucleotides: TGTGCCAGCTCATTCTACATCTCCGGGGCGGGCTCCTACAATGAGCAGTTCTTC. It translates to CASSFYISGAGSYNEQFF.